The 21 T cell receptor beta chains in this list originate from one sample, sequenced in a study of OX40 agonist ivuxolimab in advanced cancers. The library was generated by the immunoSEQ multiplex PCR assay. The table was pulled from immuneACCESS by TCRdb, which kept in-frame rearrangements only. Such tables lose some clones; where checked, under half of the loss comes from unresolved V genes, and the rest has no known cause. The sample has approximately 90,000 clones on record, about 88% of them singletons. The top ten clones comprise 0.25% to 0.35% of the sample. The input for sequencing was CD4+ or CD8+ T cells sorted from blood, taken in a trial of the OX40 agonist ivuxolimab. The receptors originated from an adult with an advanced solid tumor such as melanoma, head and neck, liver or kidney cancer.

The chain uses TRBV30 and TRBJ1-6, with TRBD1 identical over 7 bases. Germline CDR1 and CDR2: GTSNPN and SVGIG (reference sequence). The junction had 10 bases not matched to a gene; V was cut back by 4 bases and J by 7 bases. The CDR3 spans 15 residues. CDR3 sequence: CAWIRDRAANSPLHF. The CDR3 region has the DNA TGTGCCTGGATACGAGACAGGGCCGCCAATTCACCCCTCCACTTT.

This chain links TRBV2 with TRBJ2-2; possible D gene TRBD2, 7 bases. CDR1 and CDR2 from the germline V gene are SNHLY and FYNNEI. CDR3 length: 16 residues. V was shortened by 2 bases and J by 4 bases, with 14 bases between the two germline ends. CDR3 region: CASSERGGRSTGELFF. CDR3 nucleotides: TGTGCCAGCAGTGAAAGGGGGGGCCGGAGCACCGGGGAGCTGTTTTTT.

The V call is TRBV11-1, the J call TRBJ2-2, with D possibly called TRBD1 or TRBD2 (5 bases each). The CDR3 consists of 17 residues. V shed 3 bases and J shed 1 base, with 15 bases lying between them. Germline loops: CDR1 SGHAT, CDR2 FQDESV (reference sequence). CDR3 nucleotide sequence: TGTGCCAGCAGCTTGACAACCGGGACCCAGAACACCGGGGAGCTGTTTTTT. It translates to CASSLTTGTQNTGELFF.

By proportion, this clone is medium-sized. The rearrangement joins TRBV14 to TRBJ1-3; D not certain. The CDR3 has 11 residues. Per the germline V gene, CDR1 is SGHDN and CDR2 is FVKESK. V was trimmed by 6 bases and J by 4 bases, leaving 4 bases between them. CDR3 in amino acids: CASRSGNTIYF. CDR3 sequence (DNA): TGTGCCAGCAGGTCAGGAAACACCATATATTTT.

J is TRBJ2-3 and V is TRBV30, with 7 bases matching TRBD2. The CDR3 is 15 residues long. V dropped 0 bases and J dropped 3; count of bases not matched to a gene: 6. Germline V CDR1 and CDR2: GTSNPN, SVGIG (reference sequence). The CDR3 bases are TGTGCCTGGAGTGTGGGAGGGAGGGAAACAGATACGCAGTATTTT. The encoded protein is CAWSVGGRETDTQYF. Full variable domain (outside the CDR3, taken from reference TRBV30 and TRBJ2-3): SQTIHQWPATLVQPVGSPLSLECTVEGTSNPNLYWYRQAAGRGLQLLFYSVGIGQISSEVPQNLSASRPQDRQFILSSKKLLLSDSGFYLCAWSVGGRETDTQYFGPGTRLTVL.

V is TRBV7-8 and J is TRBJ1-5; D may be TRBD1 (5 bases). Per the germline V gene, CDR1 is SGHVS and CDR2 is FQNEAQ. Trimming shortened V by 0 bases and J by 1 base, and 7 bases separated the two germline ends. The CDR3 totals 15 residues. The CDR3 DNA sequence: TGTGCCAGCAGCTTAGCCCCAGGGAGCAATCAGCCCCAGCATTTT. Translating gives CASSLAPGSNQPQHF.

The V and J genes are TRBV4-2 and TRBJ2-5; D possibly matches TRBD1 or TRBD2 (5 bases each). The V end lost 3 bases, the J end lost 0 bases, and 17 bases lay between the germline ends. This CDR3 comprises 17 residues. Looked up from germline, CDR1 is LGHNA and CDR2 is YNFKEQ. The CDR3 DNA reads as TGTGCCAGCAGCCAGGAATCACCGGGGACGTACCAAGAGACCCAGTACTTC. Protein sequence: CASSQESPGTYQETQYF.

In this sample, this clone turned up once. One end of the junction fails to match germline, which may point to a read error. The gene calls are TRBV5-4 and TRBJ2-4, with 7 bases lining up with TRBD2. The CDR3 is 16 residues long. Germline-derived CDR1 and CDR2 are SGHNT and YYREEE (reference sequence). This CDR3 reads CVSSPGGALAKNIQYF. The DNA of the CDR3 is TGTGTCAGCAGCCCGGGAGGAGCACTAGCCAAAAACATTCAGTACTTC.

This sequence joins TRBV16 and TRBJ1-1; a possible D gene is TRBD1 (6 bases). CDR3 length: 15 amino acids. Trimming cost V 0 bases and J 1 base, with 9 bases left between them. The germline gives CDR1 KGHSY, CDR2 FQNENV. The CDR3 reads CASSQSTGTNTEAFF. CDR3 DNA sequence: TGTGCCAGCAGCCAATCGACAGGAACGAACACTGAAGCTTTCTTT.

The chain couples TRBV27 to TRBJ2-3, with D possibly TRBD2 on 7 matching bases. This CDR3 has 15 residues. V shed 10 bases and J shed 2 bases, with 19 bases lying between them. CDR1 and CDR2 from the germline V gene are MNHEY and SMNVEV (reference sequence). The chain's CDR3 is CATRLAGASTDTQYF. The CDR3 coding sequence is TGTGCCACCCGCCTGGCGGGGGCGTCCACAGATACGCAGTATTTT.

To note about this clone: A junction boundary mismatches the germline segment, possibly from a read error. V usage is TRBV7-7 and J usage is TRBJ2-1; 9 bases fit TRBD2. CDR3 size: 17 residues. Germline V gives CDR1 SSHAT, CDR2 FNYEAQ (reference sequence). The CDR3 sequence is CASSSARGPGTSPKQFF. The CDR3 region has the DNA TGTGCTAGCAGCTCCGCTAGGGGCCCCGGGACTAGCCCAAAGCAGTTCTTC.

CDR3 in DNA: TGTGCCAGCAGCGTGACTAGCGTCCAAGAGACCCAGTACTTC. This translates into CASSVTSVQETQYF. The chain has TRBV5-4 and TRBJ2-5; TRBD2 matches at 8 bases. CDR3 length equals 14 residues. Unmatched junction bases numbered 3, after V lost 4 bases and J lost 1 base. Germline V lookup: CDR1 SGHNT, CDR2 YYREEE (reference sequence). The variable domain in full, with the rest retrieved from reference TRBV5-4 and TRBJ2-5, is ETGVTQSPTHLIKTRGQQVTLRCSSQSGHNTVSWYQQALGQGPQFIFQYYREEENGRGNFPPRFSGLQFPNYSSELNVNALELDDSALYLCASSVTSVQETQYFGPGTRLLVL.

The genes are TRBV5-1 and TRBJ1-1, with D unclear. Germline V gene lookup returns CDR1 SGHRS and CDR2 YFSETQ. The CDR3 covers 14 residues. V was cut by 1 base and J by 3 bases, with 10 bases left in between. CDR3 sequence reads: CASSLRPPDTEAFF. DNA for the CDR3: TGCGCCAGCAGCTTGCGTCCGCCGGACACTGAAGCTTTCTTT.

The rearrangement joins TRBV7-2 to TRBJ1-3; tentatively, D is TRBD1 (6 bases). The CDR3 has 16 residues. V lost 5 bases, J lost 0 bases, and 14 bases lay in between. Germline lookup yields CDR1 SGHTA and CDR2 FQGNSA. Here the CDR3 reads CASSRSGTISGNTIYF. DNA of the CDR3: TGTGCCAGCAGCCGATCCGGGACAATCTCTGGAAACACCATATATTTT.

The chain employs TRBV2 and TRBJ1-1; D unresolved. The V gene's germline CDR1 is SNHLY and CDR2 FYNNEI. The CDR3 contains 11 residues. Trimming took off 5 bases at V and 11 bases at J, with 12 bases between the two ends. CDR3 nucleotide sequence: TGTGCCAGCAGTACCGGGAGAGGGGCTTTCTTT. It is translated as CASSTGRGAFF.

The chain links TRBV11-2 to TRBJ1-4; D is unresolved. Germline V gene sequence: CDR1 SGHAT, CDR2 FQNNGV. With 4 bases removed from V and 5 bases from J, the gap between germline ends came to 5 bases. This CDR3 region has 12 residues. Written as DNA, the CDR3 is TGTGCCAGCAGCTATCCAAATGAAAAACTGTTTTTT. It yields the protein CASSYPNEKLFF.

This clone was seen a single time. The gene calls are TRBV6-5 and TRBJ1-1; D not certain. The CDR3 is 14 amino acids. CDR1 MNHEY and CDR2 SVGAGI come from the germline V gene. The ends were cut back, 5 bases at V and 0 bases at J, with 10 bases in the middle. The CDR3 reads CASSLTVMNTEAFF. The CDR3 DNA sequence: TGTGCCAGCAGTCTAACAGTCATGAACACTGAAGCTTTCTTT.

The genes are TRBV9 and TRBJ1-5, with a tentative D call TRBD1 (5 bases). The CDR3 runs 15 residues. V was pared by 0 bases and J by 5 bases, with 12 bases between. Germline V gives CDR1 SGDLS, CDR2 YYNGEE. The CDR3: CASSVVTGADQPQHF. DNA for the CDR3: TGTGCCAGCAGCGTAGTCACCGGGGCGGATCAGCCCCAGCATTTT.

The V call is TRBV20-1, the J call TRBJ2-1, with D unresolved. The length of the CDR3 is 11 residues. V was trimmed by 1 base and J by 5 bases, leaving 3 bases between them. CDR1 is DFQATT and CDR2 is SNEGSKA in the germline V gene (reference sequence). CDR3 residues: CSARGHNEQFF. Here the CDR3 DNA reads TGCAGTGCTAGAGGCCACAATGAGCAGTTCTTC.

This clone has a single count. The chain employs TRBV30 and TRBJ2-3, with unresolved D. CDR3 length: 11 residues. V lost 1 base, J lost 6 bases, and 5 bases lay in between. The germline gives CDR1 GTSNPN, CDR2 SVGIG (reference sequence). CDR3 bases: TGTGCCTGGAGTGCAGCCGATACGCAGTATTTT. It codes for CAWSAADTQYF.

The rearrangement links TRBV7-3 to TRBJ2-3, with 7 bases identical to TRBD2. Germline CDR1 and CDR2: SGHTA and FQGTGA. CDR3 size: 14 residues. The V gene end was trimmed by 6 bases and the J gene end by 0 bases; junction bases not matched to a gene: 3. CDR3 coding DNA: TGTGCCAGCAGGACTAGCAGTAGCACAGATACGCAGTATTTT. Its translation is CASRTSSSTDTQYF.